Below, 29 T cell receptor beta chains from the same sample are listed, as sequenced in a study of T cells in Graves' hyperthyroidism and ophthalmopathy. Template material for amplifying TCR beta CDR3 regions consisted of RNA transcripts. The HTBI set primed first-round TCR CDR3 RT-PCR. MiXCR, applied by TCRdb to the multiplex PCR reads, yields one record per CDR3 protein. The data hold tens of thousands of distinct CDR3 sequences, with just under 50% observed a single time. The sequenced sample was blood. These receptors were obtained from a woman in her forties or fifties with Graves' hyperthyroidism that later progressed to Graves' ophthalmopathy.

Many counts were recorded for this clonotype. The V gene is TRBV3-1, the J gene TRBJ2-7; 8 positions match TRBD2. Trimming cost V 1 base and J 6 bases; bases outside gene matches: 8. The germline CDR1 and CDR2 sequences are LGHDT and YNNKEL (reference sequence). There are 15 residues in the CDR3. CDR3 loop: CASSQGGAGGREQYF. CDR3 in DNA: TGTGCCAGCAGCCAAGGTGGCGCGGGAGGTCGCGAGCAGTACTTC.

This clonotype was counted ten times or more. The chain recombines TRBV5-4 with TRBJ2-1, with no clear D. The germline CDR1 and CDR2 sequences are SGHNT and YYREEE (reference sequence). This CDR3 has 11 residues. V lost 4 bases to trimming and J lost 4 bases, with 3 bases between them. In DNA form, the CDR3 reads TGTGCCAGCAGCCTATACAATGAGCAGTTCTTC. Translated: CASSLYNEQFF.

This clonotype was found many times. The chain combines TRBV15 with TRBJ2-5; TRBD1 matches at 9 bases. J gave up 0 bases and V 0 bases, and 2 bases lay outside the gene matches. The CDR3 extends over 16 amino acids. Germline CDR1 LNHNV, CDR2 YYDKDF (reference sequence). The CDR3 nucleotides read TGTGCCACCAGCAGAGATGGGACAGGGAACCAAGAGACCCAGTACTTC. Translation: CATSRDGTGNQETQYF.

The V gene is TRBV9, the J gene TRBJ2-7, with D possibly TRBD1 on 6 matching bases. The DNA end lines up better with TRBJ2-5; the J call may be wrong. This CDR3 comprises 16 residues. Per germline, CDR1 SGDLS and CDR2 YYNGEE. Written as DNA, the CDR3 is TGTGCCAGCAGCGTTCAAGAAGGGGGTGGGCAAGAGACCCAGTACTTC. Translated, it gives CASSVQEGGGQETQYF.

This clonotype was seen repeatedly, ten times or more. This sequence joins TRBV6-5 and TRBJ2-7; 8 nucleotides agree with TRBD1. Per the germline V gene, CDR1 is MNHEY and CDR2 is SVGAGI. CDR3 length: 16 amino acids. Trimming cost V 0 bases and J 4 bases; bases outside gene matches: 8. The CDR3 DNA is TGTGCCAGCAGTTACTCGTCAGGGGGCGAAATTTACGAGCAGTACTTC. Protein sequence: CASSYSSGGEIYEQYF.

The chain joins TRBV6-2 or TRBV6-3 to TRBJ1-2, with 7 nucleotides matching TRBD1. The CDR3 has 14 amino acids. The junction had 4 bases not matched to a gene; V was cut back by 2 bases and J by 4 bases. Germline CDR1 is MNHEY and CDR2 is SVGEGT. CDR3 amino acids: CASSYEQGFYGYTF. CDR3 nucleotide sequence: TGTGCCAGCAGTTACGAACAGGGGTTCTATGGCTACACCTTC.

As regards this clonotype: It is likely a read error, because the conserved phenylalanine at the end of the CDR3 is missing. The chain couples TRBV20-1 to TRBJ2-7; unclear D gene. In germline, CDR1 is DFQATT, CDR2 SNEGSKA (reference sequence). V lost 1 base and J lost 1, with 5 bases in between. The CDR3 is 12 residues long. CDR3 bases: TGCAGTGCTAGAGGGGCGTCCTACGAGCAGTACCTC. It yields the protein CSARGASYEQYL.

By sample share, this clonotype is medium-sized. The chain links TRBV29-1 to TRBJ2-3; TRBD2 might be the D (6 bases). The ends were cut back, 3 bases at V and 2 bases at J, with 12 bases in the middle. The CDR3 is 14 amino acids. The germline gives CDR1 SQVTM, CDR2 ANQGSEA. In nucleotides, the CDR3 is TGCAGCGTTGACCGGGGCGGGAACACAGATACGCAGTATTTT. Its translation: CSVDRGGNTDTQYF.

This clonotype came up many times. The chain has TRBV28 and TRBJ2-3; D is undetermined. Germline-derived CDR1 and CDR2 are MDHEN and SYDVKM. With 4 bases removed from V and 1 base from J, the gap between germline ends came to 9 bases. CDR3 size: 14 residues. CDR3 sequence (DNA): TGTGCCAGCAGTTCCCAGCGTGGCACAGATACGCAGTATTTT. It specifies CASSSQRGTDTQYF.

This chain joins TRBV12-3 or TRBV12-4 and TRBJ2-2; 10 nucleotides align to TRBD2. J gave up 3 bases and V 7 bases, and 2 bases lay outside the gene matches. The CDR3 contains 14 residues. The CDR3 protein is CASIGTSDTGELFF. CDR3 bases: TGTGCCAGCATTGGGACTAGCGACACCGGGGAGCTGTTTTTT.

This clonotype has ten or more counts. This chain connects TRBV7-2 to TRBJ2-5, with D hard to call. Germline V gene sequence: CDR1 SGHTA, CDR2 FQGNSA. CDR3 length: 14 residues. Trimming shortened V by 5 bases and J by 5 bases, and 15 bases separated the two germline ends. The chain's CDR3 is CASSPTRAVETQYF. In nucleotides, the CDR3 is TGTGCCAGCAGCCCTACAAGGGCGGTGGAGACCCAGTACTTC.

Judged by abundance, this clonotype is medium-sized. This rearrangement joins TRBV7-9 to TRBJ2-3; D is unclear. The ends were cut back, 3 bases at V and 0 bases at J, with 7 bases in the middle. Germline lookup yields CDR1 SEHNR and CDR2 FQNEAQ (reference sequence). The CDR3 length is 14 residues. CDR3 loop: CASSFRQSTDTQYF. Written as DNA, the CDR3 is TGTGCCAGCAGCTTCCGTCAGAGCACAGATACGCAGTATTTT. The entire variable domain, with the rest obtained from reference TRBV7-9 and TRBJ2-3, is as follows: DTGVSQNPRHKITKRGQNVTFRCDPISEHNRLYWYRQTLGQGPEFLTYFQNEAQLEKSRLLSDRFSAERPKGSFSTLEIQRTEQGDSAMYLCASSFRQSTDTQYFGPGTRLTVL.

This chain links TRBV12-3 or TRBV12-4 with TRBJ1-2, with TRBD1 as a possible D gene (6 bases). CDR3 length: 15 residues. The V end lost 4 bases, the J end lost 2 bases, and 14 bases lay between the germline ends. The CDR3 DNA reads TGTGCCAGCAGTTCCTCCGACAGGACGAACTATGGCTACACCTTC. Encoded protein: CASSSSDRTNYGYTF.

The chain uses TRBV6-1 and TRBJ2-7; D is perhaps TRBD2 (6 bases). Trimming cost V 1 base and J 0 bases, with 10 bases left between them. The germline gives CDR1 MNHNS, CDR2 SASEGT. The CDR3 is made up of 15 amino acids. The CDR3 DNA is TGTGCCAGCAGTGAAGAGCAGGGAGGCTCCTACGAGCAGTACTTC. Protein: CASSEEQGGSYEQYF.

This clonotype occurred many times. V gene TRBV3-1 combines with J gene TRBJ2-3, with TRBD2 matching 9 bases. The CDR3 is 15 amino acids. Unmatched junction bases numbered 4, after V lost 3 bases and J lost 3 bases. Germline loops: CDR1 LGHDT, CDR2 YNNKEL (reference sequence). The CDR3 loop is CASSQGTSQTDTQYF. The CDR3 nucleotides read TGTGCCAGCAGCCAGGGGACTAGCCAAACAGATACGCAGTATTTT.

The CDR3 loop reads CATSNPGTSGSWYNEQFF. CDR3 sequence (DNA): TGTGCCACCAGCAATCCCGGGACTAGCGGGAGTTGGTACAATGAGCAGTTCTTC. This chain uses TRBV15 with TRBJ2-1, with 14 bases identical to TRBD2. V trimming: 4 bases; J trimming: 4 bases; junction bases outside the gene matches: 9. Germline values: CDR1 LNHNV, CDR2 YYDKDF (reference sequence). This CDR3 comprises 18 residues. Combining the CDR3 with reference TRBV15 and TRBJ2-1 gives the whole variable domain DAMVIQNPRYQVTQFGKPVTLSCSQTLNHNVMYWYQQKSSQAPKLLFHYYDKDFNNEADTPDNFQSRRPNTSFCFLDIRSPGLGDTAMYLCATSNPGTSGSWYNEQFFGPGTRLTVL.

This clonotype was observed a few times. Given a much more abundant clone one base away, this may be a read error. The J gene is TRBJ2-1, the V gene TRBV6-1, with 8 bases identical to TRBD1. The trim removed 3 bases at V and 10 bases at J, leaving 14 bases unmatched. The CDR3 is 16 residues long. Germline lookup yields CDR1 MNHNS and CDR2 SASEGT. As DNA, the CDR3 is TGTGCCAGCAGTGACCTATCCGGGACAGGTCGGGTGGAGCAGTTCTTC. This sequence encodes CASSDLSGTGRVEQFF.

The V call is TRBV19, the J call TRBJ1-3, with no clear D. The V and J ends lost 6 bases and 4 bases respectively, with 10 bases between them. Germline V gene lookup returns CDR1 LNHDA and CDR2 SQIVND (reference sequence). The CDR3 runs 13 residues. Here the CDR3 reads CASSDWAGNTIYF. In DNA form, the CDR3 reads TGTGCCAGTAGCGACTGGGCCGGAAACACCATATATTTT.

A remark on this clonotype: Lacking the conserved final phenylalanine or tryptophan, this CDR3 likely reflects a read error. The gene calls are TRBV27 and TRBJ1-6, with unresolved D. Germline V gene data show CDR1 as MNHEY and CDR2 as SMNVEV (reference sequence). The length of the CDR3 is 13 residues. The ends were cut back, 7 bases at V and 5 bases at J, with 9 bases in the middle. For the CDR3, the DNA is TGTGCCAGCACTACAAACCATAATTCACCCCTCCACTGT. Its protein product is CASTTNHNSPLHC.

This clonotype was observed many times. J is TRBJ2-1 and V is TRBV5-1; 10 nucleotides line up with TRBD2. The germline V gene encodes CDR1 SGHRS and CDR2 YFSETQ. V shed 2 bases and J 7 bases; nucleotides not matched to a gene: 6. This CDR3 is built from 15 residues. CDR3 in DNA: TGCGCCAGCAGCTTCTCCCTAGCGGGAGAGAATGAGCAGTTCTTC. The encoded protein is CASSFSLAGENEQFF.

By share of the sample, this clonotype is medium-sized. The CDR3 here is CASSRGTNLNTEAFF. CDR3 DNA sequence: TGTGCCTCGTCCAGGGGGACGAACCTGAACACTGAAGCTTTCTTT. The chain has TRBV10-3 and TRBJ1-1, with 7 bases matching TRBD1. Germline trimming cut 11 bases from V and 0 bases from J; bases unmatched to any gene: 12. CDR1 and CDR2 from the germline V gene are ENHRY and SYGVKD. This CDR3 is 15 amino acids long.

This clonotype was detected ten times or more. The rearrangement links TRBV6-5 to TRBJ2-5, with D perhaps TRBD1 or TRBD2 (6 bases each). This CDR3 has 15 residues. Germline CDR1 MNHEY, CDR2 SVGAGI. V lost 2 bases and J lost 3, with 13 bases in between. CDR3: CASSYPGAGEETQYF. DNA for the CDR3: TGTGCCAGCAGTTACCCGGGGGCCGGGGAAGAGACCCAGTACTTC.

Sample share makes this clonotype medium-sized. This chain joins TRBV24-1 and TRBJ2-1; D perhaps matches TRBD1 (6 bases). This CDR3 has 16 amino acids. V lost 3 bases and J lost 4, with 15 bases in between. Germline CDR1 KGHDR, CDR2 SFDVKD. The chain's CDR3 is CATSDPEGTLYNEQFF. The CDR3 nucleotides read TGTGCCACCAGTGATCCGGAAGGGACACTATACAATGAGCAGTTCTTC.

This rearrangement joins TRBV7-3 to TRBJ2-7; 7 bases fit TRBD1. CDR1 is SGHTA, CDR2 FQGTGA, per germline. The CDR3 totals 15 residues. After removal of 5 bases from V and 6 bases from J, the junction contained 13 bases not matched to a gene. The CDR3 nucleotides are TGTGCCAGCAGCCGGACCGGGACAGCCGGGCGCGAGCAGTACTTC. This gives the protein CASSRTGTAGREQYF.

By share, this clonotype counts as medium-sized. The chain couples TRBV9 to TRBJ2-7; D is undetermined. The germline V gene encodes CDR1 SGDLS and CDR2 YYNGEE. The CDR3 has 13 residues. The V end was cut by 0 bases, the J end by 6 bases, with 10 bases between. The CDR3 loop reads CASSVVVGGEQYF. The CDR3 nucleotides read TGTGCCAGCAGCGTAGTGGTAGGTGGCGAGCAGTACTTC.

Concerning this clonotype itself: A read error may account for a junction end that differs from germline. DNA for the CDR3: TGTGCCAGCAGCCGCCCCGAGGGGGCGATGAACACTGAAGCTTTC. This sequence encodes CASSRPEGAMNTEAF. V is TRBV11-3 and J is TRBJ2-6; 7 positions match TRBD1. This CDR3 region has 15 residues. Germline V gene data show CDR1 as SGHNT and CDR2 as YENEEA.

V usage is TRBV14 and J usage is TRBJ1-2, with 7 bases aligning to TRBD1. After removal of 8 bases from V and 3 bases from J, the junction contained 6 bases not matched to a gene. The CDR3 extends over 13 amino acids. Per the germline V gene, CDR1 is SGHDN and CDR2 is FVKESK. The CDR3 nucleotides are TGTGCCAGCTCAGAAGGGACAGACTATGGCTACACCTTC. It is translated as CASSEGTDYGYTF.

Comments on this clonotype: An end of the junction does not agree with germline; a read error may underlie this. The V and J genes are TRBV6-5 and TRBJ2-7, with TRBD2 identical over 7 bases. The CDR3 runs 14 residues. Germline CDR1 reads MNHEY; CDR2 reads SVGAGI. The CDR3: CASSFQGTTYEQYF. The CDR3 DNA reads TGTGCTAGCAGTTTCCAAGGGACTACCTACGAGCAGTACTTC.

This clonotype was detected many times. The rearrangement links TRBV20-1 to TRBJ2-1; D call uncertain. Trimming removed 1 base from V and 3 bases from J, with 10 bases in between. Germline lookup yields CDR1 DFQATT and CDR2 SNEGSKA (reference sequence). The CDR3 runs to 14 residues. This CDR3 reads CSARVERDYNEQFF. CDR3 coding DNA: TGCAGTGCTAGAGTCGAAAGGGACTACAATGAGCAGTTCTTC.